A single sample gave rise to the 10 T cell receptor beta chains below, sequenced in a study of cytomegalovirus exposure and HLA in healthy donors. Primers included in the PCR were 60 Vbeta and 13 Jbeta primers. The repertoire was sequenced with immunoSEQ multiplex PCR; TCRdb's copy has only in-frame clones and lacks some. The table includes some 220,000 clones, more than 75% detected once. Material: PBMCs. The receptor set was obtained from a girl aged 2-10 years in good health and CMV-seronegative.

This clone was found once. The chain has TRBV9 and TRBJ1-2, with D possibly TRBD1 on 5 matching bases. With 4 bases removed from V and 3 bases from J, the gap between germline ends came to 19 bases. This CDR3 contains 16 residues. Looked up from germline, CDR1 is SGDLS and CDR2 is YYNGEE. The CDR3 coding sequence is TGTGCCAGCAGCTACCTGGGCAGCCAAGGGGACTATGGCTACACCTTC. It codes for CASSYLGSQGDYGYTF.

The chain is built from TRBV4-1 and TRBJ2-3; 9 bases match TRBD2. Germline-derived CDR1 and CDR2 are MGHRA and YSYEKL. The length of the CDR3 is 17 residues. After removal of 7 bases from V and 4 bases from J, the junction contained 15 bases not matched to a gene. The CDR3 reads CASTLKPLAGIADTQYF. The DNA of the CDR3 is TGCGCCAGCACCCTAAAACCCCTAGCGGGGATCGCAGATACGCAGTATTTT.

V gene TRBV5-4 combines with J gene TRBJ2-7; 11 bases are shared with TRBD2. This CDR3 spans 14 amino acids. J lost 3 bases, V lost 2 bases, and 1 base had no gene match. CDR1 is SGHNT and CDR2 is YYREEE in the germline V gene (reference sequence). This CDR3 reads CASSFGTSGYEQYF. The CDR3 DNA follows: TGTGCCAGCAGCTTCGGGACTAGCGGCTACGAGCAGTACTTC.

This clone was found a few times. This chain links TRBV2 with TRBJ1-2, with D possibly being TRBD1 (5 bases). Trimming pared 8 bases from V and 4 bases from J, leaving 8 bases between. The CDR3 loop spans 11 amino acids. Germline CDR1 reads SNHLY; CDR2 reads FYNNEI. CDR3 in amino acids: CASGGSYGYTF. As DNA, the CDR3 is TGTGCCAGCGGGGGGTCCTATGGCTACACCTTC. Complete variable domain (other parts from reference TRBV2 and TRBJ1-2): EPEVTQTPSHQVTQMGQEVILRCVPISNHLYFYWYRQILGQKVEFLVSFYNNEISEKSEIFDDQFSVERPDGSNFTLKIRSTKLEDSAMYFCASGGSYGYTFGSGTRLTVV.

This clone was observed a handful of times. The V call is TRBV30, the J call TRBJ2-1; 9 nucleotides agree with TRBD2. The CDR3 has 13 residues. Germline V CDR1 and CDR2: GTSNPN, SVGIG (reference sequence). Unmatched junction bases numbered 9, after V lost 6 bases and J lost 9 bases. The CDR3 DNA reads TGTGCCTGCAGACGAGCGGGAGGTCGTGAGCAGTTCTTC. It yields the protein CACRRAGGREQFF.

The CDR3 loop reads CASSLGQLGSNYGYTF. CDR3 DNA: TGTGCCAGTAGTCTAGGACAGTTAGGCTCCAACTATGGCTACACCTTC. The chain couples TRBV19 to TRBJ1-2, with D maybe TRBD1 (6 bases). Germline values: CDR1 LNHDA, CDR2 SQIVND (reference sequence). V was cut by 5 bases and J by 2 bases, with 18 bases left in between. The CDR3 runs 16 residues.

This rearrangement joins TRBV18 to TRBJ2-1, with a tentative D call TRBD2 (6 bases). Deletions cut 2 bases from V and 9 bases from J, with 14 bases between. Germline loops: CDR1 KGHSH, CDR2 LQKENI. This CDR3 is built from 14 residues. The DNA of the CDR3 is TGTGCCAGCTCACCAGGGGGGAGTACGGTTGAGCAGTTCTTC. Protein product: CASSPGGSTVEQFF. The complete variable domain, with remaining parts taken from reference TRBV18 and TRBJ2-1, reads NAGVMQNPRHLVRRRGQEARLRCSPMKGHSHVYWYRQLPEEGLKFMVYLQKENIIDESGMPKERFSAEFPKEGPSILRIQQVVRGDSAAYFCASSPGGSTVEQFFGPGTRLTVL.

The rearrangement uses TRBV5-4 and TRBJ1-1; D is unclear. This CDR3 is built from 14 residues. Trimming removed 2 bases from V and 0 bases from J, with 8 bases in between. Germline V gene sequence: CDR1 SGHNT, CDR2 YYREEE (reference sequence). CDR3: CASSFGGMNTEAFF. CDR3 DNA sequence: TGTGCCAGCAGCTTCGGAGGGATGAACACTGAAGCTTTCTTT.

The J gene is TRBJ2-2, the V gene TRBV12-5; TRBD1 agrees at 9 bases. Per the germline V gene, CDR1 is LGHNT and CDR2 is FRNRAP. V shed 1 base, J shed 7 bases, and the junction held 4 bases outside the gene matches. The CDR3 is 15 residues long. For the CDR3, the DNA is TGTGCTAGTGGTTTGGGCGGACAGGGGATCGGGGAGCTGTTTTTT. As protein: CASGLGGQGIGELFF.

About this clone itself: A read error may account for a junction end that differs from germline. The CDR3 region is CASRDFSYNERFF. DNA of the CDR3: TGTGCCAGCAGGGACTTTTCCTACAATGAGCGGTTCTTC. The chain is built from TRBV13 and TRBJ2-1, with D perhaps matching TRBD2 (5 bases). The CDR3 length is 13 residues. Germline loops: CDR1 PRHDT, CDR2 FYEKMQ (reference sequence).